This T cell receptor beta chain was profiled in a study of blood T cell repertoires in COVID-19. For the study at large: Specimens from acute and convalescent COVID-19 originated in the United States, Italy and Spain. Nucleic acid was either cDNA or gDNA, and it came from T cells, B-cell-depleted T cells, or PBMCs.

Authors' processing steps: Counts of nucleated cells, estimated from reference gene primer amplification, were obtained. Clones were read by immunoSEQ multiplex PCR, and TCRdb kept only the in-frame ones, dropping some. V and J calls and clone size are those listed in that table; D and trimming were worked out from the DNA. Of some 320,000 clones listed, 89% are singletons. This CDR3 has 16 residues. Germline V gives CDR1 KGHSH, CDR2 LQKENI. Trimming pared 3 bases from V and 0 bases from J, leaving 12 bases between. This rearrangement joins TRBV18 to TRBJ1-5; no firm D call. The clonotype comes from a man in his fifties or sixties who had recovered from COVID-19. The sequencing input was PBMCs or T cells enriched from blood (not recorded which). The CDR3 reads CASSPSGGISNQPQHF. The CDR3 nucleotides read TGTGCCAGCTCACCCTCGGGAGGTATTAGCAATCAGCCCCAGCATTTT.